This entry lists 25 T cell receptor beta chains sequenced from one sample in a study of a mutant IDH1 vaccine in newly diagnosed glioma. Libraries were prepared by immunoSEQ multiplex PCR; TCRdb keeps only in-frame clonotypes and omits some of them. The sample has more than 25,000 clones; about 77% are singletons. Time point denoted: week 5, during vaccination. Topical imiquimod accompanied each vaccine dose, which consisted of 300 ug of mutant IDH1 20-mer peptide. Their recognized antigens are unknown. The sample here was PBMCs, taken from a glioma patient whose treatment included an IDH1 peptide vaccine. Receptors originate from a man aged 35-49 years with glioma.

The V and J genes are TRBV19 and TRBJ1-1, with 9 bases lining up with TRBD1. This CDR3 contains 17 residues. Germline CDR1 reads LNHDA; CDR2 reads SQIVND (reference sequence). V dropped 6 bases and J dropped 5; count of bases not matched to a gene: 16. CDR3 region: CASREARNTGGVTEAFF. The DNA for the CDR3 is TGTGCCAGTAGGGAAGCTCGGAACACAGGGGGCGTTACTGAAGCTTTCTTT.

This sequence joins TRBV6-5 and TRBJ2-7, with D maybe TRBD2 (6 bases). The germline V gene has CDR1 MNHEY and CDR2 SVGAGI. This CDR3 is built from 13 residues. V lost 2 bases to trimming and J lost 6 bases, with 11 bases between them. CDR3 loop: CASSYAGISEQYF. The CDR3 coding sequence is TGTGCCAGCAGTTACGCGGGAATTTCCGAGCAGTACTTC.

The CDR3 spells CASSLVQGNYGYTF. The CDR3 DNA sequence: TGTGCCAGCAGCTTGGTACAGGGAAACTATGGCTACACCTTC. The J gene is TRBJ1-2, the V gene TRBV5-8; possible D gene TRBD1, 6 bases. V was shortened by 0 bases and J by 2 bases, with 8 bases between the two germline ends. CDR1 is SGHTS and CDR2 is YDEGEE in the germline V gene. CDR3 size: 14 residues.

V gene TRBV27 combines with J gene TRBJ1-3; D unclear. V was cut by 6 bases and J by 4 bases, with 10 bases left in between. The CDR3 has 13 residues. The germline CDR1 and CDR2 sequences are MNHEY and SMNVEV (reference sequence). The CDR3, as DNA: TGTGCCAGCAGCCTTTCCATGGGAAACACCATATATTTT. Translation: CASSLSMGNTIYF.

The CDR3 nucleotides read TGTGCCTGGAAGGTCGGAGGAATGAACACTGAAGCTTTCTTT. This encodes CAWKVGGMNTEAFF. V and J are TRBV30 and TRBJ1-1, with D hard to call. Trimming took off 4 bases at V and 0 bases at J, with 12 bases between the two ends. Per the germline V gene, CDR1 is GTSNPN and CDR2 is SVGIG (reference sequence). This CDR3 contains 14 residues.

V usage is TRBV7-9 and J usage is TRBJ1-5; D is unresolved. Germline V gives CDR1 SEHNR, CDR2 FQNEAQ (reference sequence). The CDR3 loop spans 12 amino acids. The germline V and J ends were trimmed by 4 bases and 7 bases, with 8 bases remaining between them. In DNA, the CDR3 is TGTGCCAGCAGCTCGGAACACCAGCCCCAGCATTTT. Translation: CASSSEHQPQHF.

This chain joins TRBV15 and TRBJ1-6, with D unclear. The germline gives CDR1 LNHNV, CDR2 YYDKDF (reference sequence). V dropped 0 bases and J dropped 0 bases, with 9 bases sitting between them. The CDR3 loop spans 17 amino acids. CDR3 sequence: CATSREQMSSYNSPLHF. Here the CDR3 DNA reads TGTGCCACCAGCAGAGAACAGATGAGCTCCTATAATTCACCCCTCCACTTT.

The chain combines TRBV30 with TRBJ1-2; D uncertain. Germline-derived CDR1 and CDR2 are GTSNPN and SVGIG (reference sequence). This CDR3 comprises 11 residues. Trimming took 4 bases from V and 4 from J, leaving 7 bases between them. The CDR3 reads CAWKTSYGYTF. The CDR3, as DNA: TGTGCCTGGAAGACCTCCTATGGCTACACCTTC. Full variable domain (remainder filled in from reference TRBV30 and TRBJ1-2): SQTIHQWPATLVQPVGSPLSLECTVEGTSNPNLYWYRQAAGRGLQLLFYSVGIGQISSEVPQNLSASRPQDRQFILSSKKLLLSDSGFYLCAWKTSYGYTFGSGTRLTVV.

The V and J genes are TRBV7-9 and TRBJ2-7, with 9 positions matching TRBD1. Germline V gives CDR1 SEHNR, CDR2 FQNEAQ (reference sequence). The length of the CDR3 is 12 residues. V was clipped by 5 bases and J by 8 bases; unmatched bases: 4. Written as DNA, the CDR3 is TGTGCCAGCAGCCCCGGGACAGGGAAGCAGTACTTC. It yields the protein CASSPGTGKQYF.

This clone turned up a few times. This chain links TRBV29-1 with TRBJ2-2; 14 bases fit TRBD2. Germline V gene sequence: CDR1 SQVTM, CDR2 ANQGSEA. J gave up 4 bases and V 3 bases, and 7 bases lay outside the gene matches. This CDR3 region has 17 residues. The CDR3: CSVDGGLAGVGTGELFF. The CDR3 DNA reads as TGCAGCGTTGATGGGGGACTAGCGGGAGTAGGCACCGGGGAGCTGTTTTTT.

The chain joins TRBV7-8 to TRBJ2-7; possible D gene TRBD2, 5 bases. Deletions cut 1 base from V and 3 bases from J, with 13 bases between. Germline V gene sequence: CDR1 SGHVS, CDR2 FQNEAQ. The CDR3 covers 15 residues. As DNA, the CDR3 is TGTGCCAGCAGCTTAGGGTCAGCCAGCGGCTACGAGCAGTACGTC. It is translated as CASSLGSASGYEQYV.

The V gene is TRBV28, the J gene TRBJ1-1, with D hard to call. CDR3 size: 15 residues. Germline V gene sequence: CDR1 MDHEN, CDR2 SYDVKM. Deletions cut 3 bases from V and 4 bases from J, with 15 bases between. CDR3 protein: CASSFRGAGRTEAFF. The DNA for the CDR3 is TGTGCCAGCAGTTTTCGGGGAGCCGGGCGCACTGAAGCTTTCTTT.

The rearrangement links TRBV6-5 to TRBJ2-5, with 7 nucleotides matching TRBD1. Trimming took 4 bases from V and 5 from J; bases not matched to a gene: 4. This CDR3 comprises 13 residues. CDR1 is MNHEY, CDR2 SVGAGI, per germline. In DNA, the CDR3 is TGTGCCAGCAGTTCGGACAGGCCGGAGACCCAGTACTTC. Its protein is CASSSDRPETQYF.

V and J are TRBV4-1 and TRBJ2-2; possibly TRBD1 for D (5 bases). The CDR3 is made up of 18 amino acids. Per germline, CDR1 MGHRA and CDR2 YSYEKL. The germline V and J ends were trimmed by 1 base and 0 bases, with 15 bases remaining between them. The CDR3 here is CASSQAPRVSANTGELFF. CDR3 nucleotide sequence: TGCGCCAGCAGCCAAGCCCCCAGGGTCTCCGCGAACACCGGGGAGCTGTTTTTT.

The chain carries TRBV19 and TRBJ2-1, with D possibly TRBD2 on 5 matching bases. Between the trimmed V and J ends, which lost 8 bases and 4 bases, there was a span of 6 bases. The CDR3 length is 11 residues. The germline gives CDR1 LNHDA, CDR2 SQIVND (reference sequence). The CDR3 bases are TGTGCCAGTCGGGATTACAATGAGCAGTTCTTC. Translation: CASRDYNEQFF.

This sequence joins TRBV6-1 and TRBJ1-5, with unresolved D. The CDR3 has 15 amino acids. With 1 base removed from V and 4 bases from J, the gap between germline ends came to 11 bases. Per germline, CDR1 MNHNS and CDR2 SASEGT. For the CDR3, the DNA is TGTGCCAGCAGTGAAGAAATCGGGAGTAATCAGCCCCAGCATTTT. This translates into CASSEEIGSNQPQHF.

The V and J genes are TRBV18 and TRBJ1-4, with 9 nucleotides matching TRBD1. The CDR3 is 15 residues long. The germline V gene encodes CDR1 KGHSH and CDR2 LQKENI. V lost 3 bases to trimming and J lost 6 bases; unmatched junction nucleotides: 5. The CDR3 region has the DNA TGTGCCAGCTCACCGCCGGACAGGGGATATGAAAAACTGTTTTTT. Translation: CASSPPDRGYEKLFF.

The chain employs TRBV9 and TRBJ2-6; D gene uncertain. The CDR3 consists of 13 residues. CDR1 and CDR2 from the germline V gene are SGDLS and YYNGEE. V lost 2 bases to trimming and J lost 2 bases, with 2 bases between them. CDR3 sequence: CASSVAGANVLTF. The CDR3 DNA is TGTGCCAGCAGCGTCGCTGGGGCCAACGTCCTGACTTTC.

The chain couples TRBV30 to TRBJ2-1; 8 nucleotides line up with TRBD2. CDR1 and CDR2 from the germline V gene are GTSNPN and SVGIG (reference sequence). The CDR3 is 18 amino acids. Unmatched junction bases numbered 17, after V lost 3 bases and J lost 4 bases. As DNA, the CDR3 is TGTGCCTGGAGGACCCCCCGGTGGGTAGCGGGAACTTACAATGAGCAGTTCTTC. It translates to CAWRTPRWVAGTYNEQFF.

The rearrangement uses TRBV19 and TRBJ1-2, with no clear D. This CDR3 region has 13 residues. The V end was cut by 4 bases, the J end by 6 bases, with 12 bases between. Germline V gene sequence: CDR1 LNHDA, CDR2 SQIVND (reference sequence). CDR3 coding DNA: TGTGCCAGTAGTAATAAGGGTGATCATGGCTACACCTTC. Its protein is CASSNKGDHGYTF.

This clone was observed a handful of times. The chain carries TRBV6-1 and TRBJ1-1, with 9 bases fitting TRBD1. Germline lookup yields CDR1 MNHNS and CDR2 SASEGT. CDR3 length: 13 residues. The V segment lost 6 bases and the J segment 3 bases; nucleotides outside the gene matches: 2. The CDR3, as DNA: TGTGCCAGCAGCCGGGACAGGGACACTGAAGCTTTCTTT. Amino acids: CASSRDRDTEAFF.

The CDR3 sequence: CASSEDRGPYEQYF. CDR3 sequence (DNA): TGTGCCAGCAGTGAGGACAGGGGGCCCTACGAGCAGTACTTC. The rearrangement joins TRBV6-1 to TRBJ2-7; the match to TRBD1 covers 11 bases. The CDR3 is 14 amino acids. The germline gives CDR1 MNHNS, CDR2 SASEGT. V shed 3 bases and J 2 bases; nucleotides not matched to a gene: 0.

The chain recombines TRBV2 with TRBJ2-1; 15 bases are shared with TRBD2. CDR1 is SNHLY and CDR2 is FYNNEI in the germline V gene. This CDR3 has 15 amino acids. Losses at the gene ends were 5 bases for V and 12 bases for J; bases not matched to a gene: 8. The CDR3 is CASSPGLAGGGGQFF. In DNA form, the CDR3 reads TGTGCCAGCAGTCCGGGACTAGCGGGAGGCGGGGGGCAGTTCTTC.

The rearrangement uses TRBV2 and TRBJ2-3, with TRBD2 identical over 10 bases. There are 19 residues in the CDR3. CDR1 is SNHLY, CDR2 FYNNEI, per germline. J gave up 3 bases and V 4 bases, and 16 bases lay outside the gene matches. CDR3 in DNA: TGTGCCAGCAGTGGGCTAGCGGGAGTCGGAGGTTCTGGGACAGATACGCAGTATTTT. This codes for CASSGLAGVGGSGTDTQYF.

Worth noting for this clone: A much larger clone is a single base away; this may be a read error. The chain recombines TRBV5-1 with TRBJ1-1, with D unclear. Germline lookup yields CDR1 SGHRS and CDR2 YFSETQ. V was cut by 2 bases and J by 1 base, with 9 bases left in between. The CDR3 is 14 amino acids. The CDR3 nucleotides are TGCGCCAGCAGCTTCGCGGTAGGGAACACTGAAGCTTTCTTT. The encoded protein is CASSFAVGNTEAFF. The whole variable domain, filled in from reference TRBV5-1 and TRBJ1-1, reads KAGVTQTPRYLIKTRGQQVTLSCSPISGHRSVSWYQQTPGQGLQFLFEYFSETQRNKGNFPGRFSGRQFSNSRSEMNVSTLELGDSALYLCASSFAVGNTEAFFGQGTRLTVV.